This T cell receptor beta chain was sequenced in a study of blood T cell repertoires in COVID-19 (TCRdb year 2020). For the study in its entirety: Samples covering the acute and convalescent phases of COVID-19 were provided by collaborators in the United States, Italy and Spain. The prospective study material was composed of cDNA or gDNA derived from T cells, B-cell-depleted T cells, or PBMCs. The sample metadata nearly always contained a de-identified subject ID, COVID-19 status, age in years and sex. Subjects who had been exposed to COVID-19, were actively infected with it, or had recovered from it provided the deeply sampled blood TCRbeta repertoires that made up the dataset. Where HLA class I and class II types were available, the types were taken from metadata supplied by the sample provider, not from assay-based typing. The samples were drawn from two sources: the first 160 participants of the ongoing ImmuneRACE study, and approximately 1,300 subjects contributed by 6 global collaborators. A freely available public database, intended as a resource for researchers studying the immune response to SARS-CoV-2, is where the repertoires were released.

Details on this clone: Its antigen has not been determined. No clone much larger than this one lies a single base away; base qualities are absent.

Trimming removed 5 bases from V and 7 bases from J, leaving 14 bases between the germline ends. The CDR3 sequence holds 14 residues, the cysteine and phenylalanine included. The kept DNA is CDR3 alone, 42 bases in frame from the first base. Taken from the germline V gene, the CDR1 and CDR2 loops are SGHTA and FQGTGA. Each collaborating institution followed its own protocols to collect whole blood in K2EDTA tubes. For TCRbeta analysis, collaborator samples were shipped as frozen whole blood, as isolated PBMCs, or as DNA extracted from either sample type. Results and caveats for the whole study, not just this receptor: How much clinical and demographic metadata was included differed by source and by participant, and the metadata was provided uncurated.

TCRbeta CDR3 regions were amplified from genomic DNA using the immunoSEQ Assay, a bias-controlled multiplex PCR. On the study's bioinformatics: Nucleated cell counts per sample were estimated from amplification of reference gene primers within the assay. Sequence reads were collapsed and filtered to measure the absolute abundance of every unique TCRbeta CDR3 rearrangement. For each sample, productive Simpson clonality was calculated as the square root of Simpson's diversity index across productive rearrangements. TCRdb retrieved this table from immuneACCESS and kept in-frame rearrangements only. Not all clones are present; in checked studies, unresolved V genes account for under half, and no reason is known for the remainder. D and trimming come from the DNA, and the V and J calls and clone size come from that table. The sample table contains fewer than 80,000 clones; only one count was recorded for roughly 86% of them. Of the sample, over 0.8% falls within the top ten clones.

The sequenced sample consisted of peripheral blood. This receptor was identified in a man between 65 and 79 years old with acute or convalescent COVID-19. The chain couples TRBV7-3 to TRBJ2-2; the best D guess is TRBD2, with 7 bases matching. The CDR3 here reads CASSLAEGVGELFF. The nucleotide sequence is TGTGCCAGCAGCCTAGCGGAGGGGGTCGGGGAGCTGTTTTTT.